The 4 T cell receptor beta chains listed next were all sequenced from one sample in a study of OX40 agonist ivuxolimab in advanced cancers. Sequencing used immunoSEQ multiplex PCR; TCRdb keeps in-frame clones, though not all of them. Here the sample spans about 82,000 clones, around 83% being singletons. The sequences come from CD4+ or CD8+ T cells sorted from blood, collected in a trial of the OX40 agonist ivuxolimab. All receptors come from an adult with an advanced solid tumor such as melanoma, head and neck, liver or kidney cancer.

This chain uses TRBV15 with TRBJ2-2; 7 nucleotides line up with TRBD1. V shed 5 bases and J 7 bases; nucleotides not matched to a gene: 4. The CDR3 has 13 residues. Germline loops: CDR1 LNHNV, CDR2 YYDKDF (reference sequence). Written as DNA, the CDR3 is TGTGCCACCAGCGTCCGACAGGGCGGGGAGCTGTTTTTT. It yields the protein CATSVRQGGELFF.

Here the CDR3 reads CASSSGTGPYEQYF. The CDR3 region has the DNA TGCGCCAGCAGCTCCGGGACAGGACCCTACGAGCAGTACTTC. The chain employs TRBV5-1 and TRBJ2-7; 8 bases line up with TRBD1. The germline gives CDR1 SGHRS, CDR2 YFSETQ. Trimming at V came to 3 bases and at J to 2 bases, leaving 4 bases not matched to a gene. There are 14 residues in the CDR3.

This clone is a singleton in its sample. This sequence joins TRBV30 and TRBJ2-3, with D perhaps assigned TRBD1 or TRBD2 (5 bases each). Trimming pared 3 bases from V and 4 bases from J, leaving 14 bases between. In germline, CDR1 is GTSNPN, CDR2 SVGIG (reference sequence). This CDR3 has 14 amino acids. The CDR3 sequence: CAWRGPVRSDTQYF. DNA of the CDR3: TGTGCCTGGAGGGGACCGGTCAGGTCAGATACGCAGTATTTT.

The V and J genes are TRBV5-1 and TRBJ2-6; D might be TRBD1 (6 bases). The V gene's germline CDR1 is SGHRS and CDR2 YFSETQ. The CDR3 totals 15 residues. V lost 4 bases and J lost 2, with 10 bases in between. Written as DNA, the CDR3 is TGCGCCAGCAGCCAAACAGGGCCTGGGGCCAACGTCCTGACTTTC. It yields the protein CASSQTGPGANVLTF.